This TCR beta chain is from a study of T cell repertoires in cytomegalovirus infection. Overall study: CMV infection plus the matching HLA type was flagged by public TCR beta signatures.

In TCRdb, the reads were re-called with MiXCR into one record per CDR3 protein. The table has some 500,000 distinct CDR3 sequences, about 33% seen once. This clonotype was counted at least ten times. Antigen unknown. V shed 5 bases and J 5 bases; nucleotides not matched to a gene: 6. This CDR3 has 15 residues. Germline CDR1 and CDR2: MNHEY and SMNVEV (reference sequence). Study-wide results and caveats: In two of eight donors, the top clonotype was HLA-C-restricted CMV-specific.

This TCR came from a human donor in good health (CMV status not recorded). Some clones in this sample may be carry-over from other donors' samples. Sequenced here: cultured PBMCs, sampled from culture after CMV antigen stimulation. The chain couples TRBV27 to TRBJ1-2, with TRBD1 matching 12 bases. The CDR3 DNA sequence: TGTGCCAGCAGTCCCCCGGGACAGGGGGCTTATGGCTACACCTTC. This translates into CASSPPGQGAYGYTF.